The text below deals with one TCR beta chain. The clone's antigen remains unknown. It has no much larger one-base neighbor in the sample; base qualities were not kept. These data originate in a study of T cell clones after liver transplantation (dated by TCRdb to between 2017 and 2020). Study-level background: Samples were obtained from ITN030ST, a randomized trial in which withdrawal of immunosuppression was attempted within 2 years of liver transplantation. Donor-reactive T cell clones were identified using TCRbeta sequencing after a pre-transplant mixed lymphocyte reaction and were then followed in post-transplant blood. As an antigen-independent comparator for the donor-reactive sequences, third party-reactive TCRbeta sequences from pre-transplant MLRs were identified as well. Three of the eight recipients were HCV-positive; the others were transplanted for non-autoimmune, non-viral indications. Until randomization at 12-24 months post-transplant, subjects were given standard immunosuppression, with no induction therapy. Tolerance meant complete immunosuppression withdrawal for at least one year without liver enzymes rising beyond twice the upper limit of normal. Blood samples were collected pre-transplant, pre-randomization before withdrawal, and post-randomization after either complete withdrawal or failed withdrawal. Of the 8 liver transplant recipients making up the studied cohort, 3 were classified as tolerant and 5 as non-tolerant.

Thawed unstimulated PBMCs were stained for CD3, CD4 and CD8 and FACS-sorted into CD3+CD4+ and CD3+CD8+ populations. All 8 studied subjects were randomized to withdrawal of immunosuppression. The Qiagen DNeasy Blood and Tissue Kit was used for isolation of genomic DNA. Based on the germline V gene, the CDR1 and CDR2 sequences are LGHNA and YNFKEQ. Its CDR3 holds 14 amino acids, cysteine through phenylalanine. The kept DNA is CDR3 alone, 42 bases in frame from the first base. The trim is 0 bases for V and 0 bases for J, with a gap of 6 bases between the germline ends. Points the paper makes about the study in general: Donor-reactive sequences declined more than third party-reactive ones, suggesting partial antigen-specific deletion unrelated to withdrawal success. After accounting for repertoire turnover, donor-reactive detection was significantly reduced in 7 of 8 subjects for CD4 and 8 of 8 for CD8. In most of the 8 subjects, regardless of tolerance or HCV status, circulating donor-reactive CD4 TCRbeta sequences dropped significantly post-transplant. Low numbers of available donor cells limited the measurable donor-reactive repertoire in a couple of subjects. Without allograft tissue specimens, donor-reactive T cells may have migrated into the graft rather than being deleted. The conclusions were considered preliminary, being limited by small, heterogeneous patient numbers and non-standardized post-transplant time points.

Using immunoSEQ, frozen genomic DNA was subjected to high-throughput TCRbeta CDR3 sequencing, a process that included PCR amplification, mapping, bias correction and internal controls. As for how the authors treated the data: Only productive rearrangements were retained, with each unique TCRbeta sequence defined by its CDR3 nucleotide sequence together with its V and J gene. For classification of a sequence as donor-reactive, at least 5-fold expansion in CFSE-low cells relative to unstimulated pre-transplant cells and a frequency of at least 0.01% were required. Minimum frequency thresholds were set for each subject on the basis of the unstimulated sample with the lowest template count, so that a detection power of at least 90% was ensured. Jensen-Shannon divergence between the top 1000 TCRbeta sequences post-transplant and pre-transplant was used to measure repertoire turnover. Changes in detection of donor-reactive sequences were assessed with two-sided Fisher's exact tests. TCRdb provides this immuneACCESS table in a form limited to in-frame rearrangements. Some clones are lacking; in checked studies, under half of them reflect an unresolved V gene, and why the rest are absent is not known. From that table come the V and J calls and clone size; the DNA was used to work out D and trimming. The sample profile shows under 35,000 clones; about 94% of them were found once. The leading ten clones occupy about 24% of the sample.

This TCR derives from a human patient who received a liver transplant. Following a transplant, a fraction of the T cells may be traceable to the graft donor. This material consisted of CD8+ T cells from blood, taken 12 months after liver transplant. The sequence joins TRBV4-2 to TRBJ2-7, with the D gene not clear enough to name. The sequenced DNA is TGTGCCAGCAGCCAAGAATTCACCTCCTACGAGCAGTACTTC. Its coded protein is CASSQEFTSYEQYF.